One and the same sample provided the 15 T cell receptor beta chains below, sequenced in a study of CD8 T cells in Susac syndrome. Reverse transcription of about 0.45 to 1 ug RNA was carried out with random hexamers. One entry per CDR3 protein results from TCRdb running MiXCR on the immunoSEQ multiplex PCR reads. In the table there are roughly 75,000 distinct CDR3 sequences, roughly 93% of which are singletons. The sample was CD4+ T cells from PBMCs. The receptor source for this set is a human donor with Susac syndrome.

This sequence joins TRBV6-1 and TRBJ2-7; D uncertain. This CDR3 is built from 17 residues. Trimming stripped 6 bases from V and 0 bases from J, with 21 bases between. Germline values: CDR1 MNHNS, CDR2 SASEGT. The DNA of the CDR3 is TGTGCCAGCAGGGCGGATCAGGTCCCCAGGAGCTCCTACGAGCAGTACTTC. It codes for CASRADQVPRSSYEQYF.

CDR3 region: CSVDPGGATEAFF. CDR3 nucleotide sequence: TGCAGCGTTGACCCGGGGGGCGCGACTGAAGCTTTCTTT. The genes are TRBV29-1 and TRBJ1-1; TRBD1 might be the D (6 bases). CDR1 and CDR2 from the germline V gene are SQVTM and ANQGSEA. Between the trimmed V and J ends, which lost 3 bases and 5 bases, there was a span of 13 bases. The CDR3 sequence is 13 residues long.

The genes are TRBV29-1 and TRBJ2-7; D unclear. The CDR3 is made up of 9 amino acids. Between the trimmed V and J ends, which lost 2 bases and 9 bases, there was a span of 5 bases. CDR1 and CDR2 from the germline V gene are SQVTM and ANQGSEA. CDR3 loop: CSVEPGQYF. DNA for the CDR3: TGCAGCGTTGAACCAGGGCAGTACTTC.

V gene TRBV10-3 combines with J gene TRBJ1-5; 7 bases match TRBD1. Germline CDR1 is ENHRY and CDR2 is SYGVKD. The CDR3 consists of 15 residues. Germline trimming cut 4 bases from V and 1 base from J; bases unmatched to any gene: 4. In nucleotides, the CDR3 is TGTGCCATCAGTGGGGGACAGCGAAGCAATCAGCCCCAGCATTTT. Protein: CAISGGQRSNQPQHF.

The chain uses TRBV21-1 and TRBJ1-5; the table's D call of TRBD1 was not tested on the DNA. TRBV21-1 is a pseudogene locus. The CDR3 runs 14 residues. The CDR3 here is CASSKGTGGQPQHF. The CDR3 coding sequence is TGTGCCAGCAGCAAAGGGACAGGGGGCCAGCCCCAGCATTTT.

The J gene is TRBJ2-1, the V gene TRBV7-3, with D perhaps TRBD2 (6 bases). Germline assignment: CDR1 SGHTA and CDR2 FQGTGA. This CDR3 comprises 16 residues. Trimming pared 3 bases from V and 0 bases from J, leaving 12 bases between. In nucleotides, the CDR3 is TGTGCCAGCAGCTTTACCCGGGGGAGCTCCTACAATGAGCAGTTCTTC. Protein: CASSFTRGSSYNEQFF.

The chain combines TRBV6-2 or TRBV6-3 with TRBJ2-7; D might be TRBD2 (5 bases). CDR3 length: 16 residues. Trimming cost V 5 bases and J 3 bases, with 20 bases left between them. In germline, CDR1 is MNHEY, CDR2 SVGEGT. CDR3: CASSPTTWAGGYEQYF. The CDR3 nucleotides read TGTGCCAGCAGTCCCACCACTTGGGCCGGAGGCTACGAGCAGTACTTC.

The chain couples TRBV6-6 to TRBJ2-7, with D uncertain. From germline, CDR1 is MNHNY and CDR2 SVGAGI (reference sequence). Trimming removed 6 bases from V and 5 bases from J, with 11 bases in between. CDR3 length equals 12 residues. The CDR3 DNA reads TGTGCCAGCAGGAAGGACGGAGACGAGCAGTACTTC. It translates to CASRKDGDEQYF.

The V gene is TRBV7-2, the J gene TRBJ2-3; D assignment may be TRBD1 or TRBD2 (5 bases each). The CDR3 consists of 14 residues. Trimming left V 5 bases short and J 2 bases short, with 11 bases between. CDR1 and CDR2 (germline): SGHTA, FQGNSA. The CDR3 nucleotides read TGTGCCAGCAGCCCGGGGACCTTCACAGATACGCAGTATTTT. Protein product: CASSPGTFTDTQYF.

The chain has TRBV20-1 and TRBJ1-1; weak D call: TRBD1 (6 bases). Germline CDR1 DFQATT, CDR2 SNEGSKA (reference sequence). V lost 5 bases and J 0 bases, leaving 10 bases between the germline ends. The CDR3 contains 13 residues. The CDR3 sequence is CSALRGLNTEAFF. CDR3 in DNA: TGCAGTGCTCTCAGGGGTTTGAACACTGAAGCTTTCTTT.

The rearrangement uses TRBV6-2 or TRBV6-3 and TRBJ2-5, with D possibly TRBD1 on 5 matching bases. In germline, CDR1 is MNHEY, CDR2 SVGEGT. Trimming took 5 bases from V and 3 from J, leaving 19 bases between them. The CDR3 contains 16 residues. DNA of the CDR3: TGTGCCAGCAGTCCCCCCCAGTTGGGGCCCAAAGAGACCCAGTACTTC. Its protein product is CASSPPQLGPKETQYF.

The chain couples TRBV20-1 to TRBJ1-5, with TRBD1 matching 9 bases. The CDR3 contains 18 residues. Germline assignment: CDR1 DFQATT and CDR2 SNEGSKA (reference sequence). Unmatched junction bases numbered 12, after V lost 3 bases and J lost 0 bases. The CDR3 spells CSASNSGQGPYSNQPQHF. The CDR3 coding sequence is TGCAGTGCTAGCAATTCGGGACAGGGACCTTATAGCAATCAGCCCCAGCATTTT.

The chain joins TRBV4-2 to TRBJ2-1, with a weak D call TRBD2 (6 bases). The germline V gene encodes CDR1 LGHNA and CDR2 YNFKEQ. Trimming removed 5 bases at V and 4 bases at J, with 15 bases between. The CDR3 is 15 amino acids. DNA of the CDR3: TGTGCCAGCAGCGCAGGGCCAGGGACTTACAATGAGCAGTTCTTC. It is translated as CASSAGPGTYNEQFF.

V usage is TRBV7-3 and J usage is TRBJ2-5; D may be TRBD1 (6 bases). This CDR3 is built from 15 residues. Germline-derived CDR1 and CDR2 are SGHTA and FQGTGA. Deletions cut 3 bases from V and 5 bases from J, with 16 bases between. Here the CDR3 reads CASSLGTGLTETQYF. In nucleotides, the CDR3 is TGTGCCAGCAGCTTGGGAACAGGGCTCACGGAGACCCAGTACTTC.

As DNA, the CDR3 is TGTGCCAGCAGCTTCCCTCTGAGGAACTATGGCTACACCTTC. Protein product: CASSFPLRNYGYTF. V gene TRBV5-5 combines with J gene TRBJ1-2; D ambiguous. Germline V gives CDR1 SGHKS, CDR2 YYEKEE (reference sequence). This CDR3 spans 14 amino acids. With 2 bases removed from V and 2 bases from J, the gap between germline ends came to 10 bases.